A selection of T cell receptor beta chains follows, all from one sample in a study of identical twins. TCRdb processed the 5' RACE reads anew with MiXCR; each CDR3 protein has one entry. Among approximately 500,000 distinct CDR3 sequences listed, 20% to 25% were seen once. The sample also formed part of further work on T cells expressing NK-cell markers.

Sequenced input: CD4+ T cells sorted from blood. These receptors all come from a young woman in good health. The CDR3 runs from the conserved cysteine through the conserved F or W. A D gene is named only where the DNA matches it firmly. A clone size is listed for some rows: how often the clone was seen (once, few, many), or a class if it is expanded.

>TRBV29-1|13|many|TRBD1|TRBJ1-1
TGCAGCGTTACGGGACAGATGAACACTGAAGCTTTCTTT
CSVTGQMNTEAFF
>TRBV6-2/TRBV6-3|15|few|TRBD1|TRBJ2-3
TGTGCCAGCAGACGGACAGGGAGTCGAACAGATACGCAGTATTTT
CASRRTGSRTDTQYF
>TRBV29-1|14|NA|TRBD1|TRBJ1-1
TGCAGCGTTGAAAGGGCGGCAGGGGGTCGGAATGCTTTCTTT
CSVERAAGGRNAFF
>TRBV6-5|14|few|NA|TRBJ1-2
TGTGCCAGCAGTTATCTCGGGACGGAGTATGGCTACACCTTC
CASSYLGTEYGYTF
>TRBV12-3/TRBV12-4|14|few|NA|TRBJ1-4
TGTGCCAGCAGATTCTCCCTCCTGGATGAAAAACTGTTTTTT
CASRFSLLDEKLFF
>TRBV12-3/TRBV12-4|15|once|NA|TRBJ1-5
TGTGCCAGCAGTATCGGGGTGGGCCACTCTCAGCCCCAGCATTTT
CASSIGVGHSQPQHF
>TRBV7-3|14|few|NA|TRBJ2-1
TGTGCCAGCAGCTTTTCTGACCGGACCAATGAGCAGTTCTTC
CASSFSDRTNEQFF
>TRBV7-2|15|few|NA|TRBJ1-3
TGTGCCAGCAGCTCACTCGGACAGTCTGGAAACACCATATATTTT
CASSSLGQSGNTIYF
>TRBV9|15|few|TRBD1|TRBJ2-1
TGTGCCAGCAGCGTAGAAACAGGGGTCTACAATGAGCAGTTCTTC
CASSVETGVYNEQFF
>TRBV7-2|13|NA|TRBD2|TRBJ2-1
TGTGCCAGCAGCTTGGACAGGACTAGCGGTAGCCTATTC
CASSLDRTSGSLF
>TRBV5-1|14|few|NA|TRBJ1-4
TGCGCCAGCAGCTTGGGACAGATCGAGGAAAAACTGTTTTTT
CASSLGQIEEKLFF
>TRBV2|12|many|NA|TRBJ2-7
TGTGCCAGCAGTGTACAAGGCTACGAGCAGTACTTC
CASSVQGYEQYF
>TRBV10-3|13|few|NA|TRBJ2-1
TGTGCCATCAGTGAGTCTCCGGCAGGTGAGCAGTTCTTC
CAISESPAGEQFF
>TRBV24-1|16|NA|NA|TRBJ2-5
TGTGCCACCGTTGTCCGTACAGGGGAGGTGAGAGAGACCCAGTACTTC
CATVVRTGEVRETQYF
>TRBV6-5|15|once|TRBD2|TRBJ2-7
TGTGCCAGCAGTTACACGCGGGAGGGCCCGGGAGAGCAGTACTTC
CASSYTREGPGEQYF
>TRBV7-2|15|NA|NA|TRBJ2-1
TGTGCCAGCAGCGACGGACTCCCCTCCTACAATGAGCAGTTCTTC
CASSDGLPSYNEQFF
>TRBV29-1|13|few|NA|TRBJ1-1
TGCAGCGTTTTGAGTCGAGGGGGAACTGAAGCTTTCTTT
CSVLSRGGTEAFF
>TRBV5-1|14|NA|NA|TRBJ2-2
TGCGCCAGCAGCTATCGACTTGATTCCGGGGAGCTGTTTTTT
CASSYRLDSGELFF
>TRBV20-1|15|once|NA|TRBJ2-7
TGCAGTGCCTCTTGGCTGTCCAGGGGTCCCTACGAGCAGTACTTC
CSASWLSRGPYEQYF
>TRBV12-3/TRBV12-4|12|few|NA|TRBJ1-2
TGTGCCAGCAGTTTAAACCGGGCGGGCTACACCTTC
CASSLNRAGYTF
>TRBV7-9|13|NA|NA|TRBJ2-2
TGTGCCAGCAGCCACACGGGGAGACGGGAGCTGTTTTTT
CASSHTGRRELFF
>TRBV27|15|NA|TRBD1|TRBJ1-2
TGTGCCAGCAGTATACTGCCGGGACAGGGGGCGAGCTACACCTTC
CASSILPGQGASYTF
>TRBV15|13|NA|NA|TRBJ2-5
TGTGCCACCAGCATCGGGCAGGGGGAGACCCAGTACTTC
CATSIGQGETQYF
>TRBV7-9|13|NA|TRBD2|TRBJ2-1
TGTGCCAGCAGCCGGGGGGAGGGTAGCTCGTCGTTCTTC
CASSRGEGSSSFF
>TRBV27|16|NA|TRBD1|TRBJ2-2
TGTGCCAGCACCCTGACAGGGGGCTTTGCCACCGGGGAGCTGTTTTTT
CASTLTGGFATGELFF
>TRBV28|16|NA|TRBD2|TRBJ2-5
TGTGCCAGCAGTCCCTCGGGGGCGGGGGGGAGAGAGACCCAGTACTTC
CASSPSGAGGRETQYF
>TRBV6-5|16|many|NA|TRBJ1-5
NA
CASSSSDRGGYQPQHF
>TRBV5-1|13|few|NA|TRBJ2-5
TGCGCCAGCAGCTTGTCAAGTTTGGAGACCCAGTACTTC
CASSLSSLETQYF
>TRBV11-1|18|NA|TRBD2|TRBJ2-3
TGTGCCAGCAGCTTAAATATAATCAGAAGCGGGGGGGCGAATACGCAGTATTTT
CASSLNIIRSGGANTQYF
>TRBV12-3/TRBV12-4|11|few|NA|TRBJ1-1
TGTGCCAGCAGTTTTGAGACTGAAGCTTTCTTT
CASSFETEAFF
>TRBV6-1|12|NA|NA|TRBJ1-5
TGTGCCAGCAGTGAAACGAAACAGCCCCAGCATTTT
CASSETKQPQHF
>TRBV20-1|14|few|NA|TRBJ1-2
TGCAGTGCTAGAGATAGGGGGGCATTAGGTGGCTACACCTTC
CSARDRGALGGYTF
>TRBV20-1|13|NA|TRBD2|TRBJ2-1
TGCAGTGCTATTGAGCGGGGGTACAATGAGCAGTTCTTC
CSAIERGYNEQFF
>TRBV12-3/TRBV12-4|17|many|NA|TRBJ2-7
TGTGCCAGCAGTCCGGAGACGGACGTGTACCTCTCCTACGAGCAGTACTTC
CASSPETDVYLSYEQYF
>TRBV25-1|13|few|NA|TRBJ1-1
TGTGCCAGCAGTGAATTAGGATTTACTGAAGCTTTCTTT
CASSELGFTEAFF
>TRBV20-1|13|NA|NA|TRBJ1-3
TGCAGTGCTGTGCAGGGATCCGGAAACACCATATATTTT
CSAVQGSGNTIYF
>TRBV27|15|few|NA|TRBJ2-1
TGTGCCACCGTCTTTCGGGCGGCAGGATACAATGAGCAGTTCTTC
CATVFRAAGYNEQFF
>TRBV15|14|once|NA|TRBJ1-1
TGTGCCACCAGCAGAAAGGGACTAAACACTGAAGCTTTCTTT
CATSRKGLNTEAFF
>TRBV10-3|17|NA|TRBD1|TRBJ2-2
TGTGCCATCAGTGGGGGTGACAGGGATTATCGTCACGGGGAGCTGTTTTTT
CAISGGDRDYRHGELFF
>TRBV11-2|13|once|NA|TRBJ1-1
TGTGCCAGCAGCTTAGAGAGAGGAAGGAGAGCTTTCTTT
CASSLERGRRAFF
>TRBV2|13|many|TRBD1|TRBJ1-5
TGTGCCAGCAGTCCCGGGACAGGACAGCCCCAGCATTTT
CASSPGTGQPQHF
>TRBV29-1|16|few|NA|TRBJ2-7
TGCAGCGTTTCCTTCGGGCCCCAGGGGTTCTCCTACGAGCAGTACTTC
CSVSFGPQGFSYEQYF
>TRBV7-6|13|many|NA|TRBJ2-7
TGTGCCAGCAGCTTAGCTCGGGGGAGCGAGCAGTACTTC
CASSLARGSEQYF